This entry concerns a single T cell receptor beta chain. Germline CDR1 is MNHNY and CDR2 is SVGAGI (reference sequence). V shed 2 bases and J shed 7 bases, with 12 bases lying between them. The CDR3 runs 15 residues. One entry per CDR3 protein, called by TCRdb with MiXCR from the RT-PCR reads. The table has hundreds of thousands of distinct CDR3 sequences, around 14% seen once. The sequence was obtained from a female donor in good health, serving as a healthy control. The genes are TRBV6-6 and TRBJ1-6, with D perhaps TRBD1 (5 bases). Sequences were obtained from memory CD4+ T cells from blood. The DNA of the CDR3 is TGTGCCAGCAGTTACGGGTGGCAGGGAAATTCACCCCTCCACTTT. It encodes CASSYGWQGNSPLHF.